This TCR beta chain was captured by sequencing in a study of cytomegalovirus exposure and HLA in healthy donors. Concerning this clone: Its target is unknown.

Whole-study results and caveats: Segments of the TCR beta V type were, in most cases, productive about 87% or about 30% of the time in an earlier analysis. Indistinguishability led to the exclusion of some V segments, TRBV6-2 and TRBV6-3 included.

The PCR used 60 Vbeta and 13 Jbeta primers. This table comes from immunoSEQ multiplex PCR, and its TCRdb copy is limited to in-frame clones, with some not included. The repertoire holds 95,000 to 150,000 clones, with approximately 80% as singletons. This CDR3 has 14 residues. Germline V CDR1 and CDR2: GTSNPN, SVGIG (reference sequence). V gave up 3 bases and J gave up 2 bases, with 10 bases separating them. The rearrangement uses TRBV30 and TRBJ2-2; a possible D gene is TRBD2 (6 bases). This receptor was obtained from a man aged 25-45 years in good health and CMV-seronegative. Sequenced input: PBMCs. The CDR3 protein is CAWSLLANTGELFF. In DNA, the CDR3 is TGTGCCTGGAGCCTACTAGCAAACACCGGGGAGCTGTTTTTT.